These 4 T cell receptor beta chains came from one sample sequenced in a study of T cells in Graves' hyperthyroidism and ophthalmopathy. Authors of the study amplified TCR beta CDR3 regions from RNA transcripts. HTBI primers were used for first-round RT-PCR of the TCR CDR3. In TCRdb, the multiplex PCR reads were re-called with MiXCR into one record per CDR3 protein. The sample contains around 300,000 distinct CDR3 sequences, approximately 18% of which appear only once. Sequencing was performed on blood. All receptors derive from a middle-aged man with Graves' ophthalmopathy.

The V and J genes are TRBV2 and TRBJ2-1; weak D call: TRBD2 (6 bases). This CDR3 spans 16 amino acids. V gave up 6 bases and J gave up 1 base, with 16 bases separating them. CDR1 SNHLY and CDR2 FYNNEI come from the germline V gene. CDR3 DNA sequence: TGTGCCAGCAGGTTCGATACGGGGGTTTCCTACAATGAGCAGTTCTTC. Amino acid sequence: CASRFDTGVSYNEQFF.

This clonotype showed up just a few times. This rearrangement joins TRBV20-1 to TRBJ1-5; D may be TRBD1 (6 bases). Germline V CDR1 and CDR2: DFQATT, SNEGSKA (reference sequence). Between the trimmed V and J ends, which lost 3 bases and 4 bases, there was a span of 25 bases. This CDR3 has 18 residues. CDR3 coding DNA: TGCAGTGCTAGGGGGAGAGATCACTGGGACATTAGAAATCAGCCCCAGCATTTT. It yields the protein CSARGRDHWDIRNQPQHF.

The table lists this clonotype with a few counts. The chain has TRBV6-2 or TRBV6-3 and TRBJ1-5; D might be TRBD1 (6 bases). Germline V gene data show CDR1 as MNHEY and CDR2 as SVGEGT. V shed 2 bases and J shed 4 bases, with 12 bases lying between them. CDR3 length: 15 amino acids. In DNA form, the CDR3 reads TGTGCCAGCAGTTACGTGACAGGTCGTAATCAGCCCCAGCATTTT. Protein product: CASSYVTGRNQPQHF.

This clonotype was detected many times. The rearrangement links TRBV5-1 to TRBJ1-6; 7 bases fit TRBD1. Germline CDR1 reads SGHRS; CDR2 reads YFSETQ. The CDR3 is made up of 15 amino acids. The J segment lost 7 bases and the V segment lost 5 bases, leaving 9 bases of the junction unmatched. As DNA, the CDR3 is TGCGCCAGCAGTCGAGACCGGGACAGAAATTCACCCCTCCACTTT. Its translation is CASSRDRDRNSPLHF.